Included here is one T cell receptor beta chain sequence, with context. Its antigen is currently unknown. The data were taken from a study of response to subunit inactivated influenza vaccine. Study-level results: Authors suggested each seasonal influenza vaccination recruits few new T cells.

TCRdb processed the RT-PCR reads anew with MiXCR; each CDR3 protein has one entry. The table lists about 830,000 distinct CDR3 sequences, less than 20% of them singletons. The J segment lost 9 bases and the V segment lost 2 bases, leaving 7 bases of the junction unmatched. The CDR3 consists of 14 residues. CDR1 is SGHDN, CDR2 FVKESK, per germline. The chain carries TRBV14 and TRBJ2-1; 7 bases fit TRBD2. The material sequenced was PBMCs from blood, taken approximately 5 days after vaccination. The source of this sequence is a man in his fifties or sixties who received an inactivated influenza vaccine. The CDR3 DNA reads TGTGCCAGCAGCCAATTCACAGGCGGGGGTGAGCAGTTCTTC. It codes for CASSQFTGGGEQFF.